This T cell receptor (beta chain) appears in the sequencing data of a study of T-cell memory formation after mild COVID-19. A word on this clonotype: Its antigen is unidentified.

Study conclusions and caveats: Clones contracting day 15 to 85 were balanced CD4/CD8; later expanders leaned CD4+. Cross-reactive memory seemingly joined, as some responding clones were found in pre-infection memory.

Using its own MiXCR run on the 5' RACE reads, TCRdb lists one record per CDR3 protein. The table records 250,000 to 350,000 distinct CDR3 sequences, approximately 19% of them present only once. The receptor was derived from a man aged 18 to 30 who had mild COVID-19 (a few samples of this study predate the infection). Cell type and time point are not known. Input material: PBMCs or a T cell subset sorted from them (not recorded which).

CDR3 DNA: TGTGCCAGCAGCTTGGAGTTAGGCGAGCAGTACGTC. This gives the protein CASSLELGEQYV. The genes are TRBV5-4 and TRBJ2-7, with D uncertain. The CDR3 totals 12 residues. From germline, CDR1 is SGHNT and CDR2 YYREEE (reference sequence). The germline V and J ends were trimmed by 0 bases and 6 bases, with 7 bases remaining between them.